This T cell receptor (beta chain) emerged from a study of long-term antiretroviral therapy in people with HIV. Version v3.0 of the immunoSEQ assay ran at survey level. TCRdb's table, derived via immunoSEQ multiplex PCR, lists solely in-frame clones and lacks some. Here the sample spans approximately 10,000 clones, around 80% being singletons. V lost 1 base and J lost 0, with 15 bases in between. This CDR3 is 17 amino acids long. The germline V gene has CDR1 SEHNR and CDR2 FQNEAQ (reference sequence). The rearrangement uses TRBV7-9 and TRBJ1-2; a possible D gene is TRBD1 (6 bases). Sequencing was performed on unsorted PBMCs, taken 7.2 years after starting antiretroviral therapy. The clonotype originates from a man between 50 and 59 years old with HIV. CDR3: CASSLEGGAAANYGYTF. The DNA for the CDR3 is TGTGCCAGCAGCTTAGAAGGGGGGGCGGCAGCTAACTATGGCTACACCTTC.